Listed below are T cell receptor beta chains from one sample, sequenced in a study of cytomegalovirus exposure and HLA in healthy donors. Measured with immunoSEQ multiplex PCR; TCRdb has only the in-frame clones, and not every one. The sample has about 100,000 clones; around 76% are singletons. Material for sequencing was PBMCs. The receptors here all came from a man aged 35 to 55 in good health and CMV-seropositive. Each CDR3 is given with its conserved first and last residue. D genes are given only for firm matches. Some rows have no size entry. The others give once, few or many, or a class for an expanded clone.

v_call	d_call	j_call	clone_size	cdr3_nt	cdr3_aa
TRBV10-1	NA	TRBJ1-5	NA	TGCGCCAGCAGTGCCGGGGTGGATCAGCCCCAGCATTTT	CASSAGVDQPQHF
TRBV4-3	NA	TRBJ2-3	NA	TGCGCCAGCAGCCAAGATAGGGTTGGGGGCCGCACAGATACGCAGTATTTT	CASSQDRVGGRTDTQYF
TRBV11-3	TRBD2	TRBJ2-3	NA	TGTGCCAGCAGCTTAGTAGCGGGATCTAGCACAGATACGCAGTATTTT	CASSLVAGSSTDTQYF
TRBV9	NA	TRBJ2-1	NA	TGTGCCAGCAGCGTGCTCGCGGGGTTGGGGTACAATGAGCAGTTCTTC	CASSVLAGLGYNEQFF
TRBV7-6	TRBD1	TRBJ2-5	NA	TGTGCCAGCAGCTTAGGGGGACAGGGGATTCAGACCCAGTACTTC	CASSLGGQGIQTQYF
TRBV7-9	TRBD2	TRBJ2-3	NA	TGTGCCAGCAGCTCCTCCAGCGGGGGCACAGATACGCAGTATTTT	CASSSSSGGTDTQYF
TRBV28	NA	TRBJ1-1	NA	TGTGCCAGCAGCGCCGGGGAAAGGGAGGCTTTCTTT	CASSAGEREAFF
TRBV9	NA	TRBJ2-5	NA	TGTGCCAGCAGCGTAGATCACAGAGAAGAGACCCAGTACTTC	CASSVDHREETQYF
TRBV5-6	TRBD1	TRBJ2-7	few	TGTGCCAGCAGCCCGGTGGGACAGGGGGCCTACGAGCAGTACTTC	CASSPVGQGAYEQYF
TRBV5-4	TRBD1	TRBJ2-1	NA	TGTGCCAGCGGGGACAGCCTCTCCTACAATGAGCAGTTCTTC	CASGDSLSYNEQFF
TRBV5-6	TRBD2	TRBJ2-5	few	TGTGCCAGCAGCGGAGCAGCGGGAGTGGGAGAGACCCAGTACTTC	CASSGAAGVGETQYF
TRBV21-1	NA	TRBJ2-5	NA	TGTGCCAGCAGCAAAGACAGACAGGCTCAAGAGACCCAGTACTTC	CASSKDRQAQETQYF
TRBV9	NA	TRBJ1-5	few	TGTGCCAGCCGCTTAAGGAATTACGGGGGGAGTAATAGCAATCAGCCCCAGCATTTT	CASRLRNYGGSNSNQPQHF
TRBV6-1	NA	TRBJ1-1	NA	TGTGCCAGCAACTACAGGGACACTGAAGCTTTCTTT	CASNYRDTEAFF
TRBV9	NA	TRBJ2-3	NA	TGTGCCAGCAGCAGCGGAGGGGTTTCCACAGATACGCAGTATTTT	CASSSGGVSTDTQYF
TRBV28	NA	TRBJ2-7	once	TGTGCCAGCGTTGCCTCTAGATCCGACTACGAGCAGTACTTC	CASVASRSDYEQYF
TRBV27	NA	TRBJ1-5	NA	TGTGCCAGCAGGTGGGGGGGTGTGGGCAATCAGCCCCAGCATTTT	CASRWGGVGNQPQHF
TRBV27	NA	TRBJ1-3	NA	TGTGCCAGCAGTTTAGGGCCACACTCTGGAAACACCATATATTTT	CASSLGPHSGNTIYF
TRBV28	NA	TRBJ1-2	NA	TGTGCCAGCGGGGTGGAGCCGGAGGACTATGGCTACACCTTC	CASGVEPEDYGYTF
TRBV7-6	TRBD2	TRBJ2-7	few	TGTGCCAGCAGCGGAGCAGGGGCGGGAGGCCACGAGCAGTACTTC	CASSGAGAGGHEQYF
TRBV19	TRBD2	TRBJ2-1	NA	TGTGCCAGTATTAGCGGGGGGGCCGGCAATGAGCAGTTCTTC	CASISGGAGNEQFF
TRBV25-1	TRBD1	TRBJ2-5	NA	TGTGCCAGCAGTGAAGCTGGGACAGGGCACAACCAAGAGACCCAGTACTTC	CASSEAGTGHNQETQYF
TRBV29-1	NA	TRBJ2-2	NA	TGCAGCGTTGAGGGCCCCGGGGAGCTGTTTTTT	CSVEGPGELFF
TRBV5-1	NA	TRBJ2-7	NA	TGCGCCAGCAGTCGGAGGGACGAGCAGTACTTC	CASSRRDEQYF
TRBV12-5	NA	TRBJ2-5	NA	TGTGCTAGTGGCTTAACCGCGGAGACCCAGTACTTC	CASGLTAETQYF
TRBV2	TRBD1	TRBJ1-1	NA	TGTGCCGCGAATAACCTACAGGGGGCCTCGAACACTGAAGCTTTCTTT	CAANNLQGASNTEAFF
TRBV29-1	NA	TRBJ2-1	NA	TGCAGCGTGGCCAGAGGCAGCTCCTACAATGAGCAGTTCTTC	CSVARGSSYNEQFF
TRBV7-2	TRBD2	TRBJ2-5	NA	TGTGCCAGCAGCACGGGACTAGCGGGAGAGACCCAGTACTTC	CASSTGLAGETQYF
TRBV5-6	NA	TRBJ2-7	NA	TGTGCCAGCAGCTTATTTAGGGGAGGCGAGCAGTACTTC	CASSLFRGGEQYF
TRBV9	TRBD2	TRBJ2-7	NA	TGTGCCAGCAGCGCCGAGACTAGCGACTGGGGGCAGTACTTC	CASSAETSDWGQYF
TRBV18	TRBD1	TRBJ1-1	few	TGTGCCAGCTCAACCCGACAGGGGACGAACACTGAAGCTTTCTTT	CASSTRQGTNTEAFF
TRBV21-1	NA	TRBJ1-2	NA	TGTGCCAGCAGCAAAGTGTTGGCAGGGGGTAGAGCTAACTATGGCTACACCTTC	CASSKVLAGGRANYGYTF
TRBV19	TRBD1	TRBJ1-6	NA	TGTGCCAGTAGCTTTGAGGACAGGGCAGTCTATAATTCACCCCTCCACTTT	CASSFEDRAVYNSPLHF
TRBV5-1	NA	TRBJ1-1	NA	TGCGCCAGCGGCGGAGGGACGGGGACCACTGAAGCTTTCTTT	CASGGGTGTTEAFF
TRBV11-2	TRBD1	TRBJ1-2	NA	TGTGCCAGCAGCTTACCGGGGACAGGGAACTATGGCTACACCTTC	CASSLPGTGNYGYTF
TRBV19	NA	TRBJ2-3	NA	TGTGCCAGTAGTATAGCTCTTTATGATACGCAGTATTTT	CASSIALYDTQYF
TRBV5-5	NA	TRBJ2-2	NA	TGTGCCAGCAGGCTTGGGCGGAACACCGGGGAGCTGTTTTTT	CASRLGRNTGELFF
TRBV6-1	TRBD1	TRBJ2-7	NA	TGTGCCAGCAGTGAATCTAGGACAGGGGGCTACGAGCAGTACTTC	CASSESRTGGYEQYF
TRBV7-9	TRBD1	TRBJ1-2	NA	TGTGCCAGCAGCTTGACAGGGGGTTTCTCTGGCTACACCTTC	CASSLTGGFSGYTF
TRBV9	NA	TRBJ1-3	NA	TGTGCCAGCAGCGAATACCAGGGCTCTGGAAACACCATATATTTT	CASSEYQGSGNTIYF
TRBV29-1	TRBD1	TRBJ2-7	NA	TGCAGCGCTGGACAGGGTAACGGCGACGAGCAGTACTTC	CSAGQGNGDEQYF
TRBV18	TRBD1	TRBJ1-1	NA	TGTGCCAGCTCTTCCGGACAGGCGAACACTGAAGCTTTCTTT	CASSSGQANTEAFF
TRBV7-6	TRBD2	TRBJ2-1	NA	TGTGCCAGCAGTCCTAGCGGGGGTCGAAGGGATGAGCAGTTCTTC	CASSPSGGRRDEQFF
TRBV6-1	NA	TRBJ1-2	NA	TGTGCCAGCAGTGATCGGGGGGGCCTTAGCGCCTATGGCTACACCTTC	CASSDRGGLSAYGYTF
TRBV28	NA	TRBJ2-2	NA	TGTGCCAGCAGTCCAGTCACCGGGGAGCTGTTTTTT	CASSPVTGELFF
TRBV7-8	TRBD2	TRBJ2-2	NA	TGTGCCAGCAGCCCGGGGGCCATAACTAGCGGCGTAGGGTCCGGGGAGCTGTTTTTT	CASSPGAITSGVGSGELFF
TRBV2	NA	TRBJ2-7	NA	TGTGCCAGCAGTGAATCCGGGAGAGGAGGCGAGCAGTACTTC	CASSESGRGGEQYF